These 2 T cell receptor beta chains were all obtained from the same sample, sequenced in a study of blood T cell dynamics during melanoma immunotherapy. Libraries were prepared by immunoSEQ multiplex PCR; TCRdb keeps only in-frame clonotypes and omits some of them. The table has 6,500 to 7,000 clones, approximately 80% seen once. Time point described: pre-treatment baseline. Here the sequenced sample was blood, taken from a patient treated with checkpoint blockade. The source of these receptors is a human donor with melanoma. Some clones in this sample may be carry-over from other donors' samples.

This clone was seen more than once but under ten times. The chain joins TRBV15 to TRBJ1-2; TRBD1 is a possible D gene (5 bases). Germline V lookup: CDR1 LNHNV, CDR2 YYDKDF (reference sequence). The CDR3 is made up of 13 amino acids. Between the trimmed V and J ends, which lost 0 bases and 6 bases, there was a span of 8 bases. CDR3 nucleotide sequence: TGTGCCACCAGCAGAGAAGAAGGGGATGGCTACACCTTC. Protein: CATSREEGDGYTF.

The chain has TRBV6-1 and TRBJ1-6; D gene uncertain. The CDR3 contains 12 residues. Trimming removed 3 bases at V and 10 bases at J, with 7 bases between. Germline V gene sequence: CDR1 MNHNS, CDR2 SASEGT. The DNA for the CDR3 is TGTGCCAGCAGTGAGATAGAATCACCCCTCCACTTT. This encodes CASSEIESPLHF.